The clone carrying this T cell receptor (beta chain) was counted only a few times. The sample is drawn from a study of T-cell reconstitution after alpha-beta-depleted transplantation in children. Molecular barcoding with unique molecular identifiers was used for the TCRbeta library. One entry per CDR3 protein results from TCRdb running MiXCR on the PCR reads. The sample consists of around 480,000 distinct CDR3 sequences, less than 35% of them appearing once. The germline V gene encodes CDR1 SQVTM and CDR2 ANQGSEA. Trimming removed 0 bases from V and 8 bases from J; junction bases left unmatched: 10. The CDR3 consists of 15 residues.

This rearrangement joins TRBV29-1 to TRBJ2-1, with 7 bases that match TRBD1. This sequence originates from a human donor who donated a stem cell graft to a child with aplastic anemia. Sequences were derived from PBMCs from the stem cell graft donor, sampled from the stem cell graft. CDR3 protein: CSVEDYGRGLDEQFF. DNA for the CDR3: TGCAGCGTTGAAGATTATGGCAGGGGGTTAGATGAGCAGTTCTTC.